Below are 32 T cell receptor beta chains sequenced from a single sample in a study of T cell changes during pregnancy in multiple sclerosis. Generated by immunoSEQ multiplex PCR, the TCRdb table keeps only in-frame clones and is missing some. The sample contains around 88,000 clones, approximately 92% of which appear only once. The sample in question was peripheral blood, obtained in the first trimester of pregnancy. All receptors derive from a female donor with multiple sclerosis, enrolled in a pregnancy study.

The J gene is TRBJ1-2, the V gene TRBV4-1, with D uncertain. Trimming shortened V by 4 bases and J by 8 bases, and 14 bases separated the two germline ends. CDR1 is MGHRA, CDR2 YSYEKL, per germline. The CDR3 sequence is 13 residues long. CDR3 nucleotides: TGCGCCAGCAGCCCCGGAGGAGGTTTGGGCTACACCTTC. It specifies CASSPGGGLGYTF.

This chain uses TRBV28 with TRBJ1-5; the D is unclear. The germline gives CDR1 MDHEN, CDR2 SYDVKM. The V end lost 6 bases, the J end lost 4 bases, and 16 bases lay between the germline ends. CDR3 length: 15 residues. CDR3: CASRGDTGSNQPQHF. For the CDR3, the DNA is TGTGCCAGCAGGGGAGATACGGGGAGTAATCAGCCCCAGCATTTT.

The chain carries TRBV9 and TRBJ2-7; 14 bases align to TRBD2. This CDR3 contains 15 residues. Losses at the gene ends were 4 bases for V and 2 bases for J; bases not matched to a gene: 2. Germline V gene data show CDR1 as SGDLS and CDR2 as YYNGEE. This CDR3 reads CASSLGLAGAYEQYF. The DNA for the CDR3 is TGTGCCAGCAGCTTGGGACTAGCGGGGGCCTACGAGCAGTACTTC.

The CDR3 reads CASSEVGGVPLVDTQYF. The CDR3 nucleotides are TGTGCCAGCAGTGAAGTTGGAGGGGTCCCTTTAGTGGATACGCAGTATTTT. The chain couples TRBV2 to TRBJ2-3; possible D gene TRBD2, 6 bases. Trimming left V 1 base short and J 6 bases short, with 20 bases between. The germline CDR1 and CDR2 sequences are SNHLY and FYNNEI. The CDR3 extends over 17 amino acids. The full variable domain, completed using reference TRBV2 and TRBJ2-3, is EPEVTQTPSHQVTQMGQEVILRCVPISNHLYFYWYRQILGQKVEFLVSFYNNEISEKSEIFDDQFSVERPDGSNFTLKIRSTKLEDSAMYFCASSEVGGVPLVDTQYFGPGTRLTVL.

The CDR3 here is CASSLALANSYEQYF. The CDR3, as DNA: TGTGCCAGCAGCTTGGCGTTAGCAAATTCCTACGAGCAGTACTTC. The chain is built from TRBV5-6 and TRBJ2-7; D call uncertain. Trimming pared 0 bases from V and 1 base from J, leaving 11 bases between. Germline-derived CDR1 and CDR2 are SGHDT and YYEEEE. The CDR3 contains 15 residues. Full variable domain (outside the CDR3, taken from reference TRBV5-6 and TRBJ2-7): DAGVTQSPTHLIKTRGQQVTLRCSPKSGHDTVSWYQQALGQGPQFIFQYYEEEERQRGNFPDRFSGHQFPNYSSELNVNALLLGDSALYLCASSLALANSYEQYFGPGTRLTVT.

This clone was seen only once. The chain joins TRBV11-1 to TRBJ2-7; D might be TRBD2 (6 bases). The germline gives CDR1 SGHAT, CDR2 FQDESV (reference sequence). V shed 7 bases and J shed 0 bases, with 13 bases lying between them. CDR3 size: 14 residues. The CDR3 reads CASTLGAGSYEQYF. As DNA, the CDR3 is TGTGCCAGCACCCTGGGAGCGGGCTCCTACGAGCAGTACTTC.

The chain combines TRBV19 with TRBJ2-3; weak D call: TRBD2 (6 bases). Per germline, CDR1 LNHDA and CDR2 SQIVND (reference sequence). V lost 5 bases, J lost 4 bases, and 19 bases lay in between. The CDR3 totals 16 residues. The CDR3 region is CASSPRGTGAPDTQYF. In DNA, the CDR3 is TGTGCCAGTAGTCCCCGAGGCACGGGAGCACCAGATACGCAGTATTTT.

V gene TRBV19 combines with J gene TRBJ1-5, with D unclear. The CDR3 runs 15 residues. Trimming removed 3 bases from V and 6 bases from J, with 15 bases in between. From germline, CDR1 is LNHDA and CDR2 SQIVND (reference sequence). The CDR3 DNA reads TGTGCCAGTAGTATGTTCGGGGTCGGGCTTCAGCCCCAGCATTTT. Its translation is CASSMFGVGLQPQHF.

The DNA for the CDR3 is TGTGCCAGCAGCTCGGGACTAGCCTCGACGTACGAGCAGTACTTC. The encoded protein is CASSSGLASTYEQYF. The gene calls are TRBV13 and TRBJ2-7; 9 nucleotides align to TRBD2. Germline CDR1 is PRHDT and CDR2 is FYEKMQ (reference sequence). The CDR3 loop spans 15 amino acids. V trimming: 4 bases; J trimming: 4 bases; junction bases outside the gene matches: 8.

This chain uses TRBV7-9 with TRBJ2-7, with 7 bases aligning to TRBD1. The CDR3 consists of 12 residues. Germline V lookup: CDR1 SEHNR, CDR2 FQNEAQ (reference sequence). The J segment lost 7 bases and the V segment lost 11 bases, leaving 11 bases of the junction unmatched. CDR3 region: CAASTGDLEQYF. CDR3 nucleotide sequence: TGTGCCGCCAGCACAGGGGATTTGGAGCAGTACTTC.

The rearrangement joins TRBV4-2 to TRBJ2-1; 11 bases align to TRBD2. This CDR3 comprises 15 residues. V lost 3 bases to trimming and J lost 5 bases; unmatched junction nucleotides: 3. Germline values: CDR1 LGHNA, CDR2 YNFKEQ. The CDR3 region is CASSQGSGRDNEQFF. CDR3 DNA sequence: TGTGCCAGCAGCCAGGGTAGCGGGAGGGACAATGAGCAGTTCTTC.

The gene calls are TRBV28 and TRBJ1-5; D not certain. Trimming pared 5 bases from V and 1 base from J, leaving 15 bases between. Germline CDR1 reads MDHEN; CDR2 reads SYDVKM. The CDR3 sequence is 16 residues long. CDR3: CASSPGAWWSNQPQHF. Written as DNA, the CDR3 is TGTGCCAGCAGTCCCGGAGCATGGTGGAGCAATCAGCCCCAGCATTTT.

The count of this clone is one. The chain has TRBV7-9 and TRBJ2-7; D call uncertain. Trimming removed 5 bases at V and 1 base at J, with 21 bases between. The CDR3 sequence is 17 residues long. CDR1 is SEHNR, CDR2 FQNEAQ, per germline (reference sequence). The CDR3 loop reads CASSPPLLNRSSYEQYF. CDR3 in DNA: TGTGCCAGCAGCCCACCTTTACTTAACCGATCTTCCTACGAGCAGTACTTC.

V gene TRBV9 combines with J gene TRBJ2-3; D is undetermined. The CDR3 loop spans 13 amino acids. Germline V CDR1 and CDR2: SGDLS, YYNGEE. The ends were cut back, 0 bases at V and 4 bases at J, with 6 bases in the middle. The CDR3 DNA sequence: TGTGCCAGCAGCGTAGGCCTAGCAGATACGCAGTATTTT. It codes for CASSVGLADTQYF.

The chain is built from TRBV5-1 and TRBJ2-7; TRBD1 matches 10 bases. Germline CDR1 reads SGHRS; CDR2 reads YFSETQ. CDR3 length: 15 amino acids. Losses at the gene ends were 4 bases for V and 2 bases for J; bases not matched to a gene: 6. The CDR3 coding sequence is TGCGCCAGCAGCCCGGGACAGGGGAGAGCCTACGAGCAGTACTTC. Its translation is CASSPGQGRAYEQYF.

CDR3 sequence (DNA): TGCGCCAGCAGCCAAGAGTTAACAGTATCCTACGAGCAGTACTTC. Amino acids: CASSQELTVSYEQYF. The rearrangement joins TRBV4-1 to TRBJ2-7, with D hard to call. Trimming cost V 0 bases and J 1 base, with 10 bases left between them. The V gene's germline CDR1 is MGHRA and CDR2 YSYEKL. CDR3 length: 15 amino acids.

The V call is TRBV6-1, the J call TRBJ2-7, with TRBD2 identical over 9 bases. The J segment lost 5 bases and the V segment lost 4 bases, leaving 12 bases of the junction unmatched. The length of the CDR3 is 16 residues. Germline assignment: CDR1 MNHNS and CDR2 SASEGT. CDR3 nucleotides: TGTGCCAGCAGTGGGTTCCTTAGCGGGAGTAGGGACGAGCAGTACTTC. Its protein product is CASSGFLSGSRDEQYF.

The chain joins TRBV19 to TRBJ2-1; tentative D call: TRBD1 (5 bases). The V and J ends lost 3 bases and 2 bases respectively, with 14 bases between them. The CDR3 has 16 residues. Germline V gives CDR1 LNHDA, CDR2 SQIVND (reference sequence). The CDR3 DNA is TGTGCCAGTAGTATTAGACAGTCCCTCGCCTACAATGAGCAGTTCTTC. This gives the protein CASSIRQSLAYNEQFF.

The chain joins TRBV7-9 to TRBJ1-2, with D perhaps matching TRBD1 (6 bases). In germline, CDR1 is SEHNR, CDR2 FQNEAQ (reference sequence). Between the trimmed V and J ends, which lost 7 bases and 6 bases, there was a span of 15 bases. The CDR3 has 13 amino acids. The CDR3 DNA follows: TGTGCCAGCACCCCTGGTGGGGGCAATGGCTACACCTTC. This encodes CASTPGGGNGYTF.

This sequence joins TRBV7-3 and TRBJ2-3; 8 nucleotides line up with TRBD2. CDR3 length equals 12 residues. V lost 8 bases to trimming and J lost 6 bases; unmatched junction nucleotides: 4. Germline V gene lookup returns CDR1 SGHTA and CDR2 FQGTGA. CDR3 protein: CASSTGGDTQYF. DNA of the CDR3: TGTGCCAGCTCCACGGGGGGGGATACGCAGTATTTT.

The chain is built from TRBV28 and TRBJ2-7; D is perhaps TRBD2 (5 bases). CDR1 and CDR2 from the germline V gene are MDHEN and SYDVKM. The CDR3 covers 18 residues. V shed 5 bases and J shed 1 base, with 24 bases lying between them. CDR3 sequence: CASSPPGWVGSRSYEQYF. CDR3 nucleotide sequence: TGTGCCAGCAGTCCTCCGGGGTGGGTAGGCAGCCGGTCCTACGAGCAGTACTTC.

This sequence joins TRBV7-9 and TRBJ2-3; tentative D call: TRBD2 (5 bases). Trimming shortened V by 1 base and J by 0 bases, and 11 bases separated the two germline ends. The CDR3 is made up of 16 amino acids. Germline CDR1 reads SEHNR; CDR2 reads FQNEAQ (reference sequence). This chain's CDR3 is CASSLGTSSSTDTQYF. The CDR3 DNA sequence: TGTGCCAGCAGCTTAGGTACTAGTTCTAGCACAGATACGCAGTATTTT. The full variable domain, rest sourced from reference TRBV7-9 and TRBJ2-3, is DTGVSQNPRHKITKRGQNVTFRCDPISEHNRLYWYRQTLGQGPEFLTYFQNEAQLEKSRLLSDRFSAERPKGSFSTLEIQRTEQGDSAMYLCASSLGTSSSTDTQYFGPGTRLTVL.

There are a few counts of this clone. The chain links TRBV25-1 to TRBJ1-1; unclear D gene. The germline gives CDR1 MGHDK, CDR2 SYGVNS. V was clipped by 4 bases and J by 1 base, with 10 bases between them. This CDR3 spans 14 amino acids. The CDR3 bases are TGTGCCAGCAGTGGTCCTTTTTGGAACACTGAAGCTTTCTTT. Protein: CASSGPFWNTEAFF.

This sequence joins TRBV19 and TRBJ1-1, with D maybe TRBD1 (6 bases). The CDR3 covers 16 residues. Trimming removed 8 bases at V and 0 bases at J, with 19 bases between. Germline V gene lookup returns CDR1 LNHDA and CDR2 SQIVND (reference sequence). For the CDR3, the DNA is TGTGCCAGTTCCGACAGGAGGAAAGGCTTGAACACTGAAGCTTTCTTT. Its translation is CASSDRRKGLNTEAFF.

This clone appeared a single time. The chain has TRBV28 and TRBJ2-7; D might be TRBD2 (5 bases). This CDR3 region has 12 residues. Germline CDR1 MDHEN, CDR2 SYDVKM. The ends were cut back, 10 bases at V and 3 bases at J, with 13 bases in the middle. This CDR3 reads CATRASSYEQYF. The CDR3 DNA reads as TGTGCCACCCGGGCTAGCAGCTACGAGCAGTACTTC.

In the case of this clone: The CDR3 ends on some other residue instead of the conserved phenylalanine or tryptophan, so this is likely a read error. It is unclear where the CDR3 begins or ends on the DNA, so no DNA is shown, and the CDR3 is as TCRdb lists it. J is TRBJ1-4 and V is TRBV20-1. The CDR3 totals 9 residues, both ends included. Germline assignment: CDR1 DFQATT and CDR2 SNEGSKA (reference sequence). The CDR3 region is CSASPGLIL.

This chain uses TRBV18 with TRBJ1-2; D might be TRBD1 (5 bases). Germline-derived CDR1 and CDR2 are KGHSH and LQKENI. Deletions cut 2 bases from V and 8 bases from J, with 12 bases between. This CDR3 has 13 residues. CDR3 nucleotide sequence: TGTGCCAGCTCACCAGGGCAGGGCGTGGGCTACACCTTC. Its protein is CASSPGQGVGYTF. Drawing the rest from reference TRBV18 and TRBJ1-2, the complete variable domain is NAGVMQNPRHLVRRRGQEARLRCSPMKGHSHVYWYRQLPEEGLKFMVYLQKENIIDESGMPKERFSAEFPKEGPSILRIQQVVRGDSAAYFCASSPGQGVGYTFGSGTRLTVV.

V gene TRBV2 combines with J gene TRBJ2-3; TRBD1 matches at 12 bases. V shed 9 bases and J 2 bases; nucleotides not matched to a gene: 9. CDR3 size: 16 residues. Germline CDR1 and CDR2: SNHLY and FYNNEI. The CDR3 DNA follows: TGTGCCAGAACAATTCCGGGACAGGGGGCCACAGATACGCAGTATTTT. Translated, it gives CARTIPGQGATDTQYF.

This chain joins TRBV29-1 and TRBJ2-7, with D possibly being TRBD2 (6 bases). This CDR3 is built from 12 residues. V shed 4 bases and J shed 5 bases, with 12 bases lying between them. CDR1 is SQVTM and CDR2 is ANQGSEA in the germline V gene. CDR3 residues: CSVVRGSNEQYF. CDR3 nucleotides: TGCAGCGTTGTTCGGGGGAGCAACGAGCAGTACTTC.

This rearrangement joins TRBV14 to TRBJ2-1; D is uncertain. V shed 2 bases and J shed 2 bases, with 22 bases lying between them. The CDR3 runs 19 residues. Germline CDR1 reads SGHDN; CDR2 reads FVKESK. CDR3 sequence reads: CASSQNVAKQRIPYNEQFF. In DNA, the CDR3 is TGTGCCAGCAGCCAAAATGTGGCCAAACAAAGAATACCCTACAATGAGCAGTTCTTC.

The chain has TRBV2 and TRBJ1-2; D possibly corresponds to TRBD1 (5 bases). CDR1 is SNHLY, CDR2 FYNNEI, per germline. The CDR3 extends over 12 amino acids. Between the trimmed V and J ends, which lost 5 bases and 4 bases, there was a span of 8 bases. The CDR3: CASSLTVYGYTF. As DNA, the CDR3 is TGTGCCAGCAGTCTGACAGTCTATGGCTACACCTTC.

The chain is built from TRBV28 and TRBJ2-3; maybe TRBD2 (6 bases). The length of the CDR3 is 17 residues. V was clipped by 5 bases and J by 5 bases, with 23 bases between them. CDR1 and CDR2 from the germline V gene are MDHEN and SYDVKM. CDR3 protein: CASSRLDYPLGVDTQYF. In DNA form, the CDR3 reads TGTGCCAGCAGTCGTCTGGACTACCCCCTAGGGGTAGATACGCAGTATTTT.